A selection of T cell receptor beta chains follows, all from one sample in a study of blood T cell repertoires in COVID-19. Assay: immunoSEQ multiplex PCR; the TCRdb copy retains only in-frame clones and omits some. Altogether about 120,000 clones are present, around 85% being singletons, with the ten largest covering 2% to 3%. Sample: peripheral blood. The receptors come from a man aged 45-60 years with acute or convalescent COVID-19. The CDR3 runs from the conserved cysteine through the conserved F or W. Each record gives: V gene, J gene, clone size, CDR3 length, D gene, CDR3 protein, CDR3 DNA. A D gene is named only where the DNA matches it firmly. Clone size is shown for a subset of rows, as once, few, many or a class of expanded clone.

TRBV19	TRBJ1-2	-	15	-	CASSIGGGADYGYTF	TGTGCCAGTAGTATAGGGGGAGGCGCGGACTATGGCTACACCTTC
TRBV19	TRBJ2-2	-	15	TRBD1	CASSKTGVDTGELFF	TGTGCCAGTAGTAAAACAGGGGTCGACACCGGGGAGCTGTTTTTT
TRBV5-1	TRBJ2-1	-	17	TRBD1	CASSLEGGPPSYNEQFF	TGCGCCAGCAGCCTAGAAGGGGGCCCACCCTCCTACAATGAGCAGTTCTTC
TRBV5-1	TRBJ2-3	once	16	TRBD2	CASSLGTSGSTDTQYF	TGCGCCAGCAGCCTTGGAACTAGCGGGAGCACAGATACGCAGTATTTT
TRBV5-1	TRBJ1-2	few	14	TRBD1	CASSLEGARNGYTF	TGCGCCAGCAGCTTGGAGGGGGCGCGGAATGGCTACACCTTC
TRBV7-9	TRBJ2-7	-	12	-	CASSSYRYEQYF	TGTGCCAGCAGCTCCTACAGATACGAGCAGTACTTC
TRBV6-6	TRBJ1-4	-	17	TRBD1	CASSPTQGALFNEKLFF	TGTGCCAGCAGTCCAACACAGGGGGCGCTTTTTAATGAAAAACTGTTTTTT
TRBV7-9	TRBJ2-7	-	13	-	CASSFPQYPEQYF	TGTGCCAGCAGCTTCCCACAGTACCCCGAGCAGTACTTC
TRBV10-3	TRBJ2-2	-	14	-	CAISGQYYTGELFF	TGTGCCATCAGTGGACAGTATTACACCGGGGAGCTGTTTTTT
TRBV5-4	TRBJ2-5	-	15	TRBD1	CASSFDRGFQETQYF	TGTGCCAGCAGCTTCGACAGGGGTTTCCAAGAGACCCAGTACTTC
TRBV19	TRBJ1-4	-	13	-	CASSGRVNEKLFF	TGTGCCAGTAGTGGGCGGGTAAATGAAAAACTGTTTTTT
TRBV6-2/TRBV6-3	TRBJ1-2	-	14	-	CASSRLPRTDGYTF	TGTGCCAGCAGCCGACTACCCCGGACGGATGGCTACACCTTC
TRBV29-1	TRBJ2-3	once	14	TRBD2	CSVTTSGGGNTQYF	TGCAGCGTGACGACTAGCGGGGGGGGAAATACGCAGTATTTT
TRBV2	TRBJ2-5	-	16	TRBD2	CASSGTSGNRRETQYF	TGTGCCAGCAGCGGGACTAGCGGGAACAGGAGGGAGACCCAGTACTTC
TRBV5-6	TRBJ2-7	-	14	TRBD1	CASSPGTGWYEQYF	TGTGCCAGCAGCCCCGGGACAGGTTGGTATGAGCAGTACTTC
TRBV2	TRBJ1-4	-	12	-	CATRPGNEKLFF	TGTGCCACCAGGCCGGGGAATGAAAAACTGTTTTTT
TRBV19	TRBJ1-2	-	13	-	CASSANIGYGYTF	TGTGCCAGTAGTGCAAATATCGGCTATGGCTACACCTTC
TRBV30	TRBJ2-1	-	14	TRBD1	CAWDRGQGDNEQFF	TGTGCCTGGGACAGGGGGCAAGGTGACAATGAGCAGTTCTTC
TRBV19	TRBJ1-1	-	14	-	CASSIGTFETEAFF	TGTGCCAGTAGTATAGGGACATTCGAGACTGAAGCTTTCTTT
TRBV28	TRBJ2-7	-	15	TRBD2	CASSFSSGIAYEQYF	TGTGCCAGCAGTTTCTCCAGCGGGATAGCCTACGAGCAGTACTTC
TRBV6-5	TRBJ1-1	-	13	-	CASSYSQNTEAFF	TGTGCCAGCAGTTACTCACAGAACACTGAAGCTTTCTTT
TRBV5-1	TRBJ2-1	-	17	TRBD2	CASSFSVAGGLDNEQFF	TGCGCCAGCAGCTTTTCGGTAGCGGGAGGGTTGGACAATGAGCAGTTCTTC
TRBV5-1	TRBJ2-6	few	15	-	CASSPRQAGANVLTF	TGCGCCAGCAGCCCGAGGCAAGCTGGGGCCAACGTCCTGACTTTC
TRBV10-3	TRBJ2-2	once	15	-	CAISEMGQNTGELFF	TGTGCCATCAGTGAGATGGGACAGAACACCGGGGAGCTGTTTTTT
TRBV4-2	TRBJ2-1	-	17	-	CASSQDPVGEPYNEQFF	TGTGCCAGCAGCCAAGATCCTGTCGGGGAACCCTACAATGAGCAGTTCTTC
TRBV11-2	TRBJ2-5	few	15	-	CASRLDFGGQETQYF	TGTGCCAGCAGATTAGATTTCGGAGGCCAAGAGACCCAGTACTTC
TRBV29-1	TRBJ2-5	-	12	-	CSVESEQETQYF	TGCAGCGTTGAGAGCGAGCAAGAGACCCAGTACTTC